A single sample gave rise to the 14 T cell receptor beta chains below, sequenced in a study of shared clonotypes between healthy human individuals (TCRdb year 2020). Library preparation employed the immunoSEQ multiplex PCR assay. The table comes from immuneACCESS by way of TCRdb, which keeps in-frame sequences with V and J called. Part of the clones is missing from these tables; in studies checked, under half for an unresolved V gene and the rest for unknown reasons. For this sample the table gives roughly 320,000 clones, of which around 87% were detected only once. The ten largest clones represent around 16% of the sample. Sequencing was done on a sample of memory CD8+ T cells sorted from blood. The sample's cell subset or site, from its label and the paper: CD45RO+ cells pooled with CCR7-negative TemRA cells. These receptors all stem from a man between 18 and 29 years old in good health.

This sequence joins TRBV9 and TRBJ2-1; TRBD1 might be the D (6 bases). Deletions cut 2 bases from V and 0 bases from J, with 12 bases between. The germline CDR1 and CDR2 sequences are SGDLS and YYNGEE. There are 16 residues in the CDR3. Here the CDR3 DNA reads TGTGCCAGCAGCGTGACAGGCGAGAGCTCCTACAATGAGCAGTTCTTC. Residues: CASSVTGESSYNEQFF.

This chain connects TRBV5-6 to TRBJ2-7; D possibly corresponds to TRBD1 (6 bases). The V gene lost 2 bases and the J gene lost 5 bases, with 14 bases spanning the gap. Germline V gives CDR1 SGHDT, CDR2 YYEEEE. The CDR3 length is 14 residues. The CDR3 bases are TGTGCCAGCAGCTTCGGCACAGGGAGTAACGAGCAGTACTTC. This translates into CASSFGTGSNEQYF.

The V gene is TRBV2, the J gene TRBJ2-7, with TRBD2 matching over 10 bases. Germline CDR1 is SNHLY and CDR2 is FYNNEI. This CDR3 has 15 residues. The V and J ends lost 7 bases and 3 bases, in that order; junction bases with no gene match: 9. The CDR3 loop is CASIKVGTSVYEQYF. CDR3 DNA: TGTGCCAGCATCAAAGTCGGGACTAGCGTCTACGAGCAGTACTTC. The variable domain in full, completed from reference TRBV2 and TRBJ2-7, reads EPEVTQTPSHQVTQMGQEVILRCVPISNHLYFYWYRQILGQKVEFLVSFYNNEISEKSEIFDDQFSVERPDGSNFTLKIRSTKLEDSAMYFCASIKVGTSVYEQYFGPGTRLTVT.

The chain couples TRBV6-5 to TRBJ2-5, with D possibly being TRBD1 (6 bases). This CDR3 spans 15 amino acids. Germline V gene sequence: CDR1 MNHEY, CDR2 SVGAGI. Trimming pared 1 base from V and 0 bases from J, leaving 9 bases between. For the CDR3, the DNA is TGTGCCAGCAGTTACTTTCAGGGGTACCAAGAGACCCAGTACTTC. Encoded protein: CASSYFQGYQETQYF.

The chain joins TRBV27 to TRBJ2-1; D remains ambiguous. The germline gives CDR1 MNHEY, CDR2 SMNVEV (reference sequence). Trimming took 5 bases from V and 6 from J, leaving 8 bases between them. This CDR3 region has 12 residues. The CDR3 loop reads CASSPMGNEQFF. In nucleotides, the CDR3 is TGTGCCAGCAGTCCCATGGGCAATGAGCAGTTCTTC.

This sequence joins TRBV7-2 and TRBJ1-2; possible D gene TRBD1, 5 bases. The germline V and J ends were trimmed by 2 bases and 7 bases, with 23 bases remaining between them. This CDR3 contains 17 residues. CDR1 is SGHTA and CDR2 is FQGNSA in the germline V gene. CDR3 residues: CASSLSTWDRSIGGYTF. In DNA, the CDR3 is TGTGCCAGCAGCTTATCCACATGGGACCGGTCTATCGGTGGCTACACCTTC. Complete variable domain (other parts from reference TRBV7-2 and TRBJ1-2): GAGVSQSPSNKVTEKGKDVELRCDPISGHTALYWYRQSLGQGLEFLIYFQGNSAPDKSGLPSDRFSAERTGGSVSTLTIQRTQQEDSAVYLCASSLSTWDRSIGGYTFGSGTRLTVV.

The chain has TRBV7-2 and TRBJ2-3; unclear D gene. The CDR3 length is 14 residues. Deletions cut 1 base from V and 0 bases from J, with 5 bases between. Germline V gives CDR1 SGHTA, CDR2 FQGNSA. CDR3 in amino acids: CASSLELSTDTQYF. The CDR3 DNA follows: TGTGCCAGCAGCTTAGAGCTTAGCACAGATACGCAGTATTTT.

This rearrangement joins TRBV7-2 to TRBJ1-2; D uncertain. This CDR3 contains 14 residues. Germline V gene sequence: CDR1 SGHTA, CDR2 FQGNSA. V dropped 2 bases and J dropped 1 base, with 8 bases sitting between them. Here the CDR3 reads CASSLSRDNYGYTF. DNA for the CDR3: TGTGCCAGCAGCTTATCCCGGGATAACTATGGCTACACCTTC. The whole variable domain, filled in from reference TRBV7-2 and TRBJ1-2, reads GAGVSQSPSNKVTEKGKDVELRCDPISGHTALYWYRQSLGQGLEFLIYFQGNSAPDKSGLPSDRFSAERTGGSVSTLTIQRTQQEDSAVYLCASSLSRDNYGYTFGSGTRLTVV.

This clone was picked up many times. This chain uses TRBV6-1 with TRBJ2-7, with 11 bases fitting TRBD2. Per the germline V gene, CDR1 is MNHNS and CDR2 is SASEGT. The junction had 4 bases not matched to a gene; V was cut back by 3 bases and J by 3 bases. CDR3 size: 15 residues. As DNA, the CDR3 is TGTGCCAGCAGTGACGGGACTAGCGGCTTCTACGAGCAGTACTTC. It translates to CASSDGTSGFYEQYF.

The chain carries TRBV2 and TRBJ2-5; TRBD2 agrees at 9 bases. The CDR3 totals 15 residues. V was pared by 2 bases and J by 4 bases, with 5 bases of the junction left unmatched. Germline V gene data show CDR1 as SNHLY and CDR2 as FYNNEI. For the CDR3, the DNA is TGTGCCAGCAGTGAACCGCAGCGGGGGGCAGAGACCCAGTACTTC. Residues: CASSEPQRGAETQYF.

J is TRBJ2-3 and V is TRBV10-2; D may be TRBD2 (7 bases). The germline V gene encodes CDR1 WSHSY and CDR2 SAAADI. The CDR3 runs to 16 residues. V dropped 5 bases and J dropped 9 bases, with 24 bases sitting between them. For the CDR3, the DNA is TGCGCCAGCAGTAGGAAGCGGGGACAAGGTGAGGAGACGCAGTATTTT. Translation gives CASSRKRGQGEETQYF.

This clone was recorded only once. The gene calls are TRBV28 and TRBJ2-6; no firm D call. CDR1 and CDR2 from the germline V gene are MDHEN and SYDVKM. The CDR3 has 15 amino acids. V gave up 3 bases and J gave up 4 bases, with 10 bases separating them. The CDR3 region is CASSFESEGANVLTF. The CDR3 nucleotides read TGTGCCAGCAGTTTTGAATCGGAGGGGGCCAACGTCCTGACTTTC.

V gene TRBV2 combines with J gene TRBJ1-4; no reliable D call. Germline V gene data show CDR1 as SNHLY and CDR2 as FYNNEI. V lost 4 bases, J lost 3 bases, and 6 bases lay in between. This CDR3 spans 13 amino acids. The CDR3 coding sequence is TGTGCCAGCAGTGGGCAGGCTAATGAAAAACTGTTTTTT. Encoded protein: CASSGQANEKLFF.

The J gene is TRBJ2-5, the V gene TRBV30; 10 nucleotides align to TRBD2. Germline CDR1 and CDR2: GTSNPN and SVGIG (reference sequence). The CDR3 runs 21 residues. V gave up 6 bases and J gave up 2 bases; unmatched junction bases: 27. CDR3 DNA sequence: TGTGCCTGCAACAGGCTAGCGGGAGTCCAATCGTCATTTCCTTCTCAAGAGACCCAGTACTTC. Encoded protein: CACNRLAGVQSSFPSQETQYF. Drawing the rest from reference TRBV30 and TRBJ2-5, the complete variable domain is SQTIHQWPATLVQPVGSPLSLECTVEGTSNPNLYWYRQAAGRGLQLLFYSVGIGQISSEVPQNLSASRPQDRQFILSSKKLLLSDSGFYLCACNRLAGVQSSFPSQETQYFGPGTRLLVL.